Detailed here is one T cell receptor beta chain. Its antigen is undetermined. The entry originates in a study of T cell responses to AZD1222 COVID-19 vaccine. Study overall: Timing groups of about 4 and about 12 weeks for second doses were pooled. Study-level points and caveats: Clonal diversity was possibly underestimated, and the donors were mostly white British, with more females. In the spike-specific TCR repertoire, nearly half reportedly target unmutated variant regions. Across spike, vaccine-associated CD4 TCRs were found, dominant at 160-218 and 743-854.

CDR3 length equals 15 residues. Per the germline V gene, CDR1 is SGDLS and CDR2 is YYNGEE. Trimming cost V 0 bases and J 4 bases, with 12 bases left between them. Profiled with immunoSEQ multiplex PCR; TCRdb holds only in-frame clones, not every one. Here the sample spans some 170,000 clones, more than 80% being singletons. The specimen comprised peripheral blood, sampled on day 0 of AZD1222 vaccination. The gene calls are TRBV9 and TRBJ2-3; D uncertain. The receptor's source is an adult in good health. CDR3 bases: TGTGCCAGCAGCGTAGGGTTAGGGCCCGCAGATACGCAGTATTTT. Its protein product is CASSVGLGPADTQYF. The whole variable domain, filled in from reference TRBV9 and TRBJ2-3, reads DSGVTQTPKHLITATGQRVTLRCSPRSGDLSVYWYQQSLDQGLQFLIQYYNGEERAKGNILERFSAQQFPDLHSELNLSSLELGDSALYFCASSVGLGPADTQYFGPGTRLTVL.